This TCR beta chain was sequenced during a study of beta chain features in type 1 diabetes. Isolation of CD4+ naive, central memory, regulatory and stem cell-like memory cells was achieved by sorting via CD45RO/CCR7/CD25/CD127/CD95/CD27. The CDR3 totals 14 residues. Deletions cut 3 bases from V and 6 bases from J, with 11 bases between. Per the germline V gene, CDR1 is LGHNA and CDR2 is YSLEER. Points from the study as a whole: In all four CD4+ subsets, TCRB CDR3 length was significantly, moderately reduced in type 1 diabetes.

This clone was seen only a few times. Its antigen is undetermined. Every isolated RNA sample was fully reverse transcribed, so sequencing captured expressed TCRB transcripts. Data came from immunoSEQ multiplex PCR; TCRdb stores just in-frame clones and leaves some out. The table has some 410,000 clones, about 10% seen once. The receptor comes from a woman between 18 and 30 years old in good health. The sample taken for sequencing was naive CD4+ T cells from blood. V is TRBV4-3 and J is TRBJ2-2; possible D gene TRBD1, 6 bases. The CDR3 spells CASSHPGASGELFF. The CDR3 coding sequence is TGCGCCAGCAGCCACCCAGGGGCGTCCGGGGAGCTGTTTTTT.